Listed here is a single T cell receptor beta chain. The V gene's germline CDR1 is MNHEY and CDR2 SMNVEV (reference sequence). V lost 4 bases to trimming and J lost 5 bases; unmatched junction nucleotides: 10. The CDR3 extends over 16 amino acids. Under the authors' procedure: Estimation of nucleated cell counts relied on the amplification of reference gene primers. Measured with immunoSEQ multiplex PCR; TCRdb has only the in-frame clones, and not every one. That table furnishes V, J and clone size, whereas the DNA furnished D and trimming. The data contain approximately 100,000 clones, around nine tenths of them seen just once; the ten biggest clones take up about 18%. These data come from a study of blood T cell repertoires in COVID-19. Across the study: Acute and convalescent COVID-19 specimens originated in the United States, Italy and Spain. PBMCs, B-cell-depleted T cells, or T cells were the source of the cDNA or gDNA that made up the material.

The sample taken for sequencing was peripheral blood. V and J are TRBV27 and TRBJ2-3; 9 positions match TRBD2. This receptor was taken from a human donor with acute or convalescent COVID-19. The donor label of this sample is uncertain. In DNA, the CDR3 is TGTGCCAGCAGTTCCCAGGCGGGGGGGCAGCGAGATACGCAGTATTTT. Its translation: CASSSQAGGQRDTQYF.